This entry concerns a single T cell receptor beta chain. The naive CD8 subset, CD45RO-negative cells positively selected for CCR7, excluded terminally differentiated effector memory CD45RA+ cells. The entry originates in a study of shared clonotypes between healthy human individuals. Turning to the study itself: Those who served as donors were two women and a few men between the ages of 18 and 49.

Trimming took off 5 bases at V and 3 bases at J, with 17 bases between the two ends. CDR1 is MDHEN and CDR2 is SYDVKM in the germline V gene. The length of the CDR3 is 15 residues. The assay was immunoSEQ multiplex PCR, and TCRdb's table has in-frame clones only and misses some. The sample comprises 1.5 million to 2.5 million clones, roughly 95% of which are singletons, and more than 0.95% rests with the top ten. The source is a man aged 18 to 30 in good health. The chain recombines TRBV28 with TRBJ2-7, with D possibly TRBD1 on 5 matching bases. Sequenced input: naive CD8+ T cells sorted from blood. This chain's CDR3 is CASSVDGAPGYEQYF. In DNA, the CDR3 is TGTGCCAGCAGTGTCGATGGGGCACCGGGCTACGAGCAGTACTTC.